The present T cell receptor (beta chain) was sequenced within a study of T-cell reconstitution after alpha-beta-depleted transplantation in children. Study results and limitations: TCRbeta diversity was high at day 60 in some patients (a result of surviving recipient T cells and thymic progenitors). Several hundred expanded graft clones reportedly gave rise to the alpha-beta T cells present about two months after transplant. One year after transplant, T-cell counts and diversity came mostly from newly produced T cells.

Germline CDR1 is MDHEN and CDR2 is SYDVKM. This CDR3 has 14 amino acids. V was clipped by 5 bases and J by 6 bases; unmatched bases: 5. Unique molecular identifiers were used to barcode this TCRbeta library. TCRdb passed the PCR reads through MiXCR, listing each CDR3 protein once. The table has approximately 500,000 distinct CDR3 sequences, 27% seen once; the top ten hold less than 40%. Concerning this clonotype itself: Antigen specificity is unknown.

V is TRBV28 and J is TRBJ1-1; TRBD1 aligns across 11 bases. The clonotype comes from a boy under two years old with Wiskott-Aldrich syndrome, due to receive a stem cell transplant. This specimen was PBMCs, taken before TCRalphabeta/CD19-depleted stem cell transplant. Here the CDR3 reads CASSSGQGASEAFF. The DNA of the CDR3 is TGTGCCAGCAGTAGCGGACAGGGGGCCTCTGAAGCTTTCTTT.